Included here is one TCR beta chain sequence, with context. What it recognizes is unknown. Through template switching, UMIs that included a 6-nucleotide sample barcode were added. TCRdb reprocessed the 5' RACE reads, keeping one entry per CDR3 protein, no DNA. The listing contains approximately 400,000 distinct CDR3 sequences. The data were taken from a study of monozygotic twins with inflammatory bowel disease. The CDR3 spans 14 residues. Germline V gene data show CDR1 as SNHLY and CDR2 as FYNNEI. The study, taken as a whole, reports: Clonotypes shared with others were fewer in IBD patients than in healthy twins, especially with disease activity. T cell subtypes were not distinguishable in this analysis.

The sample comprised blood. The chain joins TRBV2 to TRBJ2-1; there is no DNA to check the TCRdb D call of TRBD1. This TCR came from a human donor with ulcerative colitis or Crohn's disease, or a healthy co-twin of an affected twin (not recorded which). CDR3: CASMSRDTYNEQFF.